The subject of this entry is one TCR beta chain. These data come from a study of regulatory T cells in long-lasting Graves disease. Time point reported: persistent/refractory GD, antithyroid drugs over 5 years with positive TRAb. PBMC-derived RNA was used for the TCR library. Sequencing libraries for TCR beta were prepared with iRepertoire HTBI primers and Arm-PCR of CDR3 regions. From the multiplex PCR reads, TCRdb called clonotypes with MiXCR, one entry per CDR3 protein. The data contain 450,000 or so distinct CDR3 sequences, around a fifth of them singletons. The CDR3 runs 12 residues. V dropped 4 bases and J dropped 2 bases, with 4 bases sitting between them. Per the germline V gene, CDR1 is SGHTA and CDR2 is FQGNSA.

The rearrangement uses TRBV7-2 and TRBJ2-3; D not certain. This specimen consisted of peripheral blood mononuclear cells (PBMCs), obtained when the disease was refractory, from a patient treated with antithyroid drugs. The receptor's source is a female donor with Graves disease. CDR3 region: CASSYFTDTQYF. CDR3 DNA: TGTGCCAGCAGCTACTTCACAGATACGCAGTATTTT.